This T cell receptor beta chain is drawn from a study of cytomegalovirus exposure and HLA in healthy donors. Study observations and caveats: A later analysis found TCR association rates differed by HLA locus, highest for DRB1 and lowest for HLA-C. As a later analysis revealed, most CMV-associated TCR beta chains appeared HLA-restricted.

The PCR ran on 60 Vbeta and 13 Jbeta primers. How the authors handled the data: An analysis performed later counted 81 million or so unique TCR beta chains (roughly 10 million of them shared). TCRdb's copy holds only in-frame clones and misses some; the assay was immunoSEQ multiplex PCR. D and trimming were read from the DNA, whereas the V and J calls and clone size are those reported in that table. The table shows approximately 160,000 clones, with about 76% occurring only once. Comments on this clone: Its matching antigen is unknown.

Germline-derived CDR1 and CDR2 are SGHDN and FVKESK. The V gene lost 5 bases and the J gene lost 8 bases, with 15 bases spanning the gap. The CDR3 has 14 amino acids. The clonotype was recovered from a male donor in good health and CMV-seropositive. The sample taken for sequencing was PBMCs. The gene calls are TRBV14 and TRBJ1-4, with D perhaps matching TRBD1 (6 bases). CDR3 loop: CASSSTGGQEKLFF. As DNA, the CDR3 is TGTGCCAGCAGCTCGACAGGAGGTCAGGAAAAACTGTTTTTT.